These T cell receptor beta chains were read from a single sample in a study of blood T cell repertoires in COVID-19. Clones were read by immunoSEQ multiplex PCR, and TCRdb kept only the in-frame ones, dropping some. The sample carries 280,000 or so clones, about nine tenths recorded once. The sample taken for sequencing was PBMCs or T cells enriched from blood (not recorded which). All receptors come from a woman in her forties or fifties who had been exposed to COVID-19. Each CDR3 is given with its conserved first and last residue. The D gene is left open where the match is weak. Rows give clone size only sometimes, using once, few, many, or a class for an expanded clone.

TRBJ2-3 | TRBV7-6 | TRBD2 | . | TGTGCCAGCAGCTCGTACGGGGGGGGCGCTGGCACAGATACGCAGTATTTT | CASSSYGGGAGTDTQYF
TRBJ2-3 | TRBV2 | TRBD1 | . | TGTGCCAGCAGTGATCGGGACAGGGTTACAGATACGCAGTATTTT | CASSDRDRVTDTQYF
TRBJ2-2 | TRBV7-2 | TRBD2 | . | TGTGCCAGCAGCTTAGGGAGGACTAGCGGGGAGCTGTTTTTT | CASSLGRTSGELFF
TRBJ2-2 | TRBV5-1 | TRBD2 | once | TGCGCCAGCAGCTTGGCCGGGGGGGCCGGGTCCGGGGAGCTGTTTTTT | CASSLAGGAGSGELFF
TRBJ2-2 | TRBV30 | TRBD2 | . | TGTGCCTGGAGGAGGAGCTGGACTAGCGGGGGAGCCGGGGAGCTGTTTTTT | CAWRRSWTSGGAGELFF
TRBJ2-1 | TRBV7-9 | . | once | TGTGCCAGCAGCTTAGCAGTCAACAACAATGAGCAGTTCTTC | CASSLAVNNNEQFF
TRBJ2-2 | TRBV4-1 | . | . | TGCGCCAGCAGGGGGAACGACAGGATGAACACCGGGGAGCTGTTTTTT | CASRGNDRMNTGELFF
TRBJ1-2 | TRBV7-9 | . | . | TGTGCCAGCAGCTTGACAAGTAAGGACTATGGCTACACCTTC | CASSLTSKDYGYTF
TRBJ1-6 | TRBV10-3 | TRBD1 | once | TGTGCCATCAGTCCAGGGGGCGACTTTAATTCACCCCTCCACTTT | CAISPGGDFNSPLHF
TRBJ2-1 | TRBV19 | TRBD2 | . | TGTGCCAGTAGTCGGACTAGCGGGGGGAAATACAATGAGCAGTTCTTC | CASSRTSGGKYNEQFF
TRBJ1-2 | TRBV5-6 | . | . | TGTGCCAGCAGCTTGGGGACAGCCAACTATGGCTACACCTTC | CASSLGTANYGYTF
TRBJ1-2 | TRBV27 | TRBD1 | . | TGTGCCAGCGGCAAAGGACAGGTCAACGGCTACACCTTC | CASGKGQVNGYTF
TRBJ1-1 | TRBV5-1 | TRBD1 | once | TGCGCCAGCAGCTTACAGGGGGTGAAGGAAGCTTTCTTT | CASSLQGVKEAFF
TRBJ1-2 | TRBV2 | TRBD1 | few | TGTGCCAGCAGTGAGGGACAGATCTATGGCTACACCTTC | CASSEGQIYGYTF
TRBJ1-6 | TRBV6-5 | TRBD1 | . | TGTGCCAGCAGTTACCGGACAGGGCTTCGATCACCCCTCCACTTT | CASSYRTGLRSPLHF
TRBJ1-2 | TRBV5-6 | TRBD1 | . | TGTGCCAGCAGCTATCTACAGGGGGCGCGGGGCTACACCTTC | CASSYLQGARGYTF
TRBJ1-6 | TRBV19 | . | many | TGTGCCAGTAGTATTACAGGGCAGCAGTCACCCCTCCACTTT | CASSITGQQSPLHF
TRBJ2-7 | TRBV19 | . | . | TGTGCCAGTAGTATAGAAGCCCAATACGAGCAGTACTTC | CASSIEAQYEQYF
TRBJ2-7 | TRBV19 | . | . | TGTGCCAGTAGTCCCCGGGGGTTTTCCTACGAGCAGTACTTC | CASSPRGFSYEQYF
TRBJ2-1 | TRBV11-2 | . | . | TGTGCCAGCAGCTTCGGGTCGTTCCGACGCACCAATGAGCAGTTCTTC | CASSFGSFRRTNEQFF
TRBJ2-3 | TRBV12-3/TRBV12-4 | . | . | TGTGCCAGCAGTTTGGGACAAGGAACGCAGTATTTT | CASSLGQGTQYF
TRBJ1-6 | TRBV5-4 | . | . | TGTGCCAGCAGCTTAAAGGAACAGGGAAATTCACCCCTCCACTTT | CASSLKEQGNSPLHF
TRBJ2-6 | TRBV2 | . | . | TGTGCCAGCCGCGGACAGTCCGTCTCTGGGGCCAACGTCCTGACTTTC | CASRGQSVSGANVLTF
TRBJ2-7 | TRBV19 | TRBD2 | . | TGTGCCAGTAGTATAGTAGCGGGGCCCACCTACGAGCAGTACTTC | CASSIVAGPTYEQYF
TRBJ2-7 | TRBV6-5 | TRBD1 | . | TGTGCCAGCAGAACCGGGACAGGACCTTCCCGCGAGCAGTACTTC | CASRTGTGPSREQYF
TRBJ1-6 | TRBV19 | . | . | TGTGCCAGTAGTATGCGGCAGTATAATTCACCCCTCCACTTT | CASSMRQYNSPLHF
TRBJ2-7 | TRBV7-2 | . | . | TGTGCCAGCAGCTTCCCAGACTACTCCTACGAGCAGTACTTC | CASSFPDYSYEQYF
TRBJ2-5 | TRBV28 | . | . | TGTGCCAGCAGTCGGGGGGGTCTAAGGGACAGCGGAGAGACCCAGTACTTC | CASSRGGLRDSGETQYF
TRBJ1-5 | TRBV29-1 | TRBD1 | few | TGCAGCGTTGTGACAGGGGGCACTCAGCCCCAGCATTTT | CSVVTGGTQPQHF
TRBJ1-3 | TRBV28 | . | . | TGTGCCAGCAGTAAGCCCCGAAAGAGCTCTGGAAACACCATATATTTT | CASSKPRKSSGNTIYF
TRBJ1-3 | TRBV11-2 | TRBD1 | . | TGTGCCAGCAGCTTAGATCAAGAGACAGGGGTTGGAAACACCATATATTTT | CASSLDQETGVGNTIYF
TRBJ2-5 | TRBV3-1/TRBV3-2 | TRBD2 | once | TGTGCCAGCAGCTACAGTAGCGGGGAGAAAGAGACCCAGTACTTC | CASSYSSGEKETQYF
TRBJ2-1 | TRBV19 | . | . | TGTGCCAGTAGTACTAGCGCGAGGGCCCGCAATGAGCAGTTCTTC | CASSTSARARNEQFF
TRBJ2-7 | TRBV28 | . | . | TGTGCCAGCAGTTTGCGGCTAAGCTCCTACGAGCAGTACTTC | CASSLRLSSYEQYF
TRBJ2-7 | TRBV5-6 | . | . | TGTGCCAGCAGCTTGACACAGAAGTACGAGCAGTACTTC | CASSLTQKYEQYF
TRBJ2-7 | TRBV6-5 | . | . | TGTGCCAGCAGAGCCGACCCCGGGGTTCCCTACGAGCAGTACTTC | CASRADPGVPYEQYF
TRBJ1-5 | TRBV19 | TRBD1 | . | TGTGCCAGTAGTATAGGACAGGGGCTAAAACCCCAGCATTTT | CASSIGQGLKPQHF
TRBJ2-7 | TRBV2 | . | . | TGTGCCAGCAGTGACGGGTACGAGCAGTACTTC | CASSDGYEQYF
TRBJ2-3 | TRBV21-1 | . | few | TGTGCCAGCAGCAAAGTTTGCAGGTGGGCGAGCACAGATACGCAGTATTTT | CASSKVCRWASTDTQYF
TRBJ2-4 | TRBV4-1 | TRBD2 | . | TGCGCCAGCAGCCAAGATAGGGGTCTAGCGGGGACACTAGCCAAAAACATTCAGTACTTC | CASSQDRGLAGTLAKNIQYF
TRBJ1-4 | TRBV2 | TRBD1 | . | TGTGCCAGCAGTAAAACCGGGACAGTAAATGAAAAACTGTTTTTT | CASSKTGTVNEKLFF
TRBJ2-7 | TRBV27 | . | . | TGTGCCAGCAGTCCCCGGGGAGGTGAACCCTACGAGCAGTACTTC | CASSPRGGEPYEQYF
TRBJ1-1 | TRBV14 | . | . | TGTGCCAGCAGCCAAGATATTCATCTTCAGACTGAAGCTTTCTTT | CASSQDIHLQTEAFF
TRBJ2-1 | TRBV4-1 | TRBD2 | . | TGCGCCAGCAGCCAAGAACTTAAACTAGCGGGGATATACAATGAGCAGTTCTTC | CASSQELKLAGIYNEQFF
TRBJ1-1 | TRBV6-1 | . | . | TGTGCCAGCAGTGAATGGCCGAGGGGGGGAATGAACACTGAAGCTTTCTTT | CASSEWPRGGMNTEAFF
TRBJ1-4 | TRBV3-1/TRBV3-2 | TRBD1 | . | TGTGCCAGCAGCCGACGCCGAGGGACAGCAGTTGAAAAACTGTTTTTT | CASSRRRGTAVEKLFF
TRBJ2-1 | TRBV7-9 | . | . | TGTGCCAGCAGCTTATTACAGGTCGAGCAGTTCTTC | CASSLLQVEQFF
TRBJ2-7 | TRBV5-4 | TRBD2 | . | TGTGCCAGCAGCGTGGCTAGCGGGGGCAATCACTACGAGCAGTACTTC | CASSVASGGNHYEQYF
TRBJ1-5 | TRBV7-8 | . | . | TGTGCCAGCAGCTGGACATACGACAGATCCAGCAATCAGCCCCAGCATTTT | CASSWTYDRSSNQPQHF
TRBJ1-2 | TRBV6-2/TRBV6-3 | . | . | TGTGCCAGCAGTTTATACAGGGACGGCTACACCTTC | CASSLYRDGYTF
TRBJ2-2 | TRBV13 | . | . | TGTGCCAGCAGCTCCTTGAGCCCCCGAGGGACCGGGGAGCTGTTTTTT | CASSSLSPRGTGELFF
TRBJ2-1 | TRBV7-6 | . | . | TGTGCCAGCAGCCCCCTCGGACAATCCGGTGAGCAGTTCTTC | CASSPLGQSGEQFF
TRBJ2-3 | TRBV5-1 | TRBD2 | few | TGCGCCAGCAGCTTGAGCGGGGGGAGCACAGATACGCAGTATTTT | CASSLSGGSTDTQYF
TRBJ1-1 | TRBV5-1 | TRBD1 | . | TGCGCCAGCAGCTTGGCGAGACAGGGGGCTGAAGCTTTCTTT | CASSLARQGAEAFF
TRBJ2-3 | TRBV28 | . | once | TGTGCCAGCAGTAAGCGGACCGGTGGACGGACAGATACGCAGTATTTT | CASSKRTGGRTDTQYF